These T cell receptor beta chains were read from a single sample in a study of CD8+CD57+ T cells in acquired aplastic anemia. MiXCR was run by TCRdb on the reads, yielding one entry per CDR3 protein. Among hundreds of thousands of distinct CDR3 sequences listed, approximately 33% were seen once. The sample consisted of sorted CD4+, CD8+, or CD8+CD57+ T cells (not recorded which) from PBMCs. The receptors here all came from a human donor with aplastic anemia. Each CDR3 is given with its conserved first and last residue. D genes are given only for firm matches. Clone sizes are given selectively: once, few, many, or a class where the clone is expanded.

>many|TRBJ2-1|TRBV15|TRBD2
CATSRYLAGGVNEQFF
TGTGCCACCAGCAGATACTTAGCGGGAGGGGTAAATGAGCAGTTCTTC
>NA|TRBJ2-1|TRBV20-1|TRBD2
CSARTSGGQQTYNEQFF
TGCAGTGCAAGGACTAGCGGGGGCCAACAAACCTACAATGAGCAGTTCTTC
>many|TRBJ2-7|TRBV2|NA
CASSATVLYEQYF
TGTGCCAGCAGTGCGACCGTTTTGTACGAGCAGTACTTC
>many|TRBJ2-7|TRBV7-9|TRBD1
CASSSTRQGSYEQYF
TGTGCCAGCAGCTCTACGAGACAGGGCTCCTACGAGCAGTACTTC
>few|TRBJ1-1|TRBV5-1|NA
CASSPIPTGMGTEAFF
TGCGCCAGCAGCCCCATCCCAACAGGGATGGGCACTGAAGCTTTCTTT
>once|TRBJ2-1|TRBV18|TRBD2
CASSPPFVWLAGHYEQFF
TGTGCCAGCTCACCACCTTTTGTCTGGCTAGCGGGACACTATGAGCAGTTCTTC
>few|TRBJ1-5|TRBV20-1|NA
CSASPQRGGNQPQHF
TGCAGTGCTAGTCCACAACGGGGAGGGAATCAGCCCCAGCATTTT
>few|TRBJ2-7|TRBV11-2|TRBD2
CASSSKGAGADYEQYF
TGTGCCAGCAGCTCAAAGGGAGCGGGAGCAGATTACGAGCAGTACTTC
>many|TRBJ1-1|TRBV19|NA
CASRGLQGWHQNTEAFF
TGTGCCAGTAGGGGTCTGCAGGGGTGGCATCAGAACACTGAAGCTTTCTTT
>NA|TRBJ2-7|TRBV7-3|NA
CVSSWRGTETYEQYF
TGTGTCAGCAGCTGGAGGGGGACGGAGACCTACGAGCAGTACTTC
>NA|TRBJ2-7|TRBV12-3/TRBV12-4|NA
CASSFGSPSYEQYF
TGTGCCAGCAGTTTCGGCTCACCTTCCTACGAGCAGTACTTC
>NA|TRBJ2-4|TRBV4-3|NA
CASSQERGNIQYF
TGCGCCAGCAGCCAAGAGAGAGGGAACATTCAGTACTTC
>NA|TRBJ2-1|TRBV24-1|TRBD2
CATSEGETSDEQFF
TGTGCCACCAGTGAGGGCGAGACTAGCGATGAGCAGTTCTTC
>few|TRBJ1-1|TRBV2|TRBD1
CASRLRDRPQNTEAFF
TGTGCCAGCCGATTGAGGGACAGGCCGCAGAACACTGAAGCTTTCTTT
>few|TRBJ1-1|TRBV7-2|TRBD1
CASSVGQGETEAFF
TGTGCCAGCAGCGTCGGACAGGGTGAGACTGAAGCTTTCTTT
>few|TRBJ1-3|TRBV20-1|NA
CSAAGEDGNTIYF
TGCAGTGCAGCGGGGGAAGATGGAAACACCATATATTTT
>few|TRBJ1-1|TRBV19|NA
CASSDGPGPNTEAFF
TGTGCCAGTAGTGATGGGCCGGGCCCTAACACTGAAGCTTTCTTT
>NA|TRBJ2-7|TRBV2|TRBD2
CASSFRTSWSSYEQYF
TGTGCCAGCAGTTTCCGGACTAGCTGGAGCTCCTACGAGCAGTACTTC
>NA|TRBJ1-2|TRBV11-1|NA
CASSPTTWSVDGYAF
TGTGCCAGCAGCCCGACGACGTGGTCGGTCGATGGCTACGCCTTC
>many|TRBJ2-7|TRBV25-1|TRBD2
CASRGGGRATYEQYF
TGTGCCAGCAGGGGGGGTGGGAGGGCAACCTACGAGCAGTACTTC
>NA|TRBJ2-7|TRBV2|NA
CASSERRAYEQYF
TGTGCCAGCAGTGAGCGTAGGGCCTACGAGCAGTACTTC
>many|TRBJ2-7|TRBV4-1|NA
CASSQVSEYEQYF
TGCGCCAGCAGCCAAGTTTCGGAGTACGAGCAGTACTTC
>many|TRBJ1-1|TRBV20-1|NA
CSARGQANTEAFF
TGCAGTGCTAGAGGGCAGGCGAACACTGAAGCTTTCTTT
>NA|TRBJ1-6|TRBV4-2|NA
CASSHEGQTNSPLHF
TGTGCCAGCAGCCATGAGGGACAAACTAATTCACCCCTCCACTTT
>NA|TRBJ1-6|TRBV10-3|TRBD1
CAISLDRGRNSPLHF
TGTGCCATCAGTTTGGACAGGGGGCGGAATTCACCCCTCCACTTT
>few|TRBJ1-2|TRBV4-1|TRBD1
CASSHTETGSNYGYTF
TGCGCCAGCAGCCATACAGAGACAGGGTCTAACTATGGCTACACCTTC
>few|TRBJ1-2|TRBV15|NA
CATSRVGGAGNYGYTF
TGTGCCACCAGCAGAGTCGGGGGCGCGGGAAACTATGGCTACACCTTC
>many|TRBJ1-2|TRBV20-1|NA
CSARDPGGALF
TGCAGTGCTAGAGATCCGGGGGGAGCCCTCTTC
>many|TRBJ1-2|TRBV7-2|NA
CASSLVTGAHYGYTF
TGTGCCAGCAGCTTAGTTACAGGCGCACACTATGGCTACACCTTC
>many|TRBJ2-7|TRBV7-6|NA
CASSQGGLSYEQYF
TGTGCCAGCAGCCAAGGGGGTCTATCCTACGAGCAGTACTTC
>few|TRBJ1-5|TRBV7-2|TRBD1
CASSPQDRVFQPQHF
TGTGCCAGCAGCCCCCAGGACAGGGTCTTCCAGCCCCAGCATTTT
>many|TRBJ2-5|TRBV24-1|NA
CATSSAGPETQYF
TGTGCCACCAGTTCGGCAGGGCCAGAGACCCAGTACTTC
>NA|TRBJ2-7|TRBV5-5|TRBD1
CASSPTGLQTYERYF
TGTGCCAGCAGTCCGACAGGGCTTCAAACCTACGAGCGGTACTTC
>few|TRBJ2-2|TRBV3-1|NA
CASSQDSLTVAGELFF
TGTGCCAGCAGCCAAGACAGTCTTACGGTGGCCGGGGAGCTGTTTTTT
>NA|TRBJ1-5|TRBV11-2|NA
CASSLLAIGGRRDQPQHF
TGTGCCAGCAGCTTACTTGCGATAGGGGGGCGCCGTGATCAGCCCCAGCATTTT
>many|TRBJ2-5|TRBV2|TRBD1
CASRTAGGETQYF
TGTGCCAGCAGAACAGCAGGGGGAGAGACCCAGTACTTC
>NA|TRBJ2-5|TRBV7-8|TRBD2
CASSLPSGGRETQYF
TGTGCCAGCAGCTTGCCAAGCGGCGGGAGAGAGACCCAGTACTTC
>NA|TRBJ2-2|TRBV12-3/TRBV12-4|TRBD1
CASSSGTGLDTGELFF
TGTGCCAGCAGCTCCGGGACAGGCCTCGACACCGGGGAGCTGTTTTTT
>few|TRBJ2-7|TRBV20-1|NA
CSARAGITYEQYF
TGCAGTGCTAGAGCCGGGATAACCTACGAGCAGTACTTC
>NA|TRBJ1-1|TRBV20-1|NA
CSARHGRWDTEAFF
TGCAGTGCCCGACATGGTCGGTGGGACACTGAAGCTTTCTTT
>NA|TRBJ2-7|TRBV29-1|NA
CSVGGNEQYF
TGCAGCGTTGGGGGTAACGAGCAGTACTTC
>many|TRBJ2-7|TRBV7-8|TRBD2
CASSPRTSGLGEQYF
TGTGCCAGCAGCCCCCGGACTAGCGGGTTGGGCGAGCAGTACTTC
>NA|TRBJ2-7|TRBV20-1|TRBD2
CSAPGLATYEQYF
TGCAGTGCCCCGGGACTAGCGACCTACGAGCAGTACTTC
>few|TRBJ1-1|TRBV4-1|NA
CASSQDKMNTEAFF
TGCGCCAGCAGCCAGGACAAAATGAACACTGAAGCTTTCTTT
>few|TRBJ1-5|TRBV6-1|NA
CASEPDRSNQPQHF
TGTGCCAGCGAGCCAGACAGGAGCAATCAGCCCCAGCATTTT
>NA|TRBJ2-1|TRBV5-1|TRBD2
CASSGTSAYNEQFF
TGCGCCAGCAGCGGCACTAGCGCCTACAATGAGCAGTTCTTC
>NA|TRBJ2-3|TRBV11-2|TRBD1
CASIRGQGFGTDTQYF
TGTGCCAGCATAAGGGGACAGGGTTTTGGCACAGATACGCAGTATTTT
>many|TRBJ2-3|TRBV19|TRBD2
CASSEAGGSNTDTQYF
TGTGCCAGTAGTGAGGCGGGGGGGTCGAACACAGATACGCAGTATTTT
>few|TRBJ2-1|TRBV19|TRBD2
CASSTSRSGGNEQFF
TGTGCCAGTAGTACATCCCGGTCGGGGGGGAATGAGCAGTTCTTC
>NA|TRBJ2-7|TRBV5-1|TRBD1
CASGGQGGYEQYF
TGCGCCAGCGGCGGACAGGGTGGTTACGAGCAGTACTTC
>many|TRBJ1-2|TRBV20-1|NA
CSATGPPIGYTF
TGCAGTGCTACAGGACCTCCTATCGGCTACACCTTC
>few|TRBJ2-1|TRBV20-1|NA
CSTRGVPPNEQFF
TGCAGCACTAGGGGGGTCCCTCCCAATGAGCAGTTCTTC
>many|TRBJ2-1|TRBV15|TRBD2
CATGPERERGEQFF
TGTGCCACCGGACCCGAGCGGGAGCGAGGTGAGCAGTTCTTC
>NA|TRBJ2-5|TRBV5-8|NA
CASSLPRGGEGETQYF
TGTGCCAGCAGCTTACCGAGAGGAGGTGAAGGAGAGACCCAGTACTTC
>NA|TRBJ2-2|TRBV12-3/TRBV12-4|NA
CASSLGTGITGELFF
TGTGCCAGCAGTTTAGGAACAGGGATCACCGGGGAGCTGTTTTTT
>many|TRBJ1-2|TRBV7-3|NA
CASSIGGRYYGYTF
TGTGCCAGCAGCATAGGGGGACGGTACTATGGCTACACCTTC
>many|TRBJ2-5|TRBV19|TRBD2
CASSTSGTAKTQYF
TGTGCCAGTAGTACTAGCGGCACAGCGAAGACCCAGTACTTC
>many|TRBJ2-1|TRBV10-1|NA
CASRAPGLNEQFF
TGCGCCAGCAGAGCACCGGGGCTTAATGAGCAGTTCTTC
>NA|TRBJ2-1|TRBV9|NA
CASSVGVRFYNEQFF
TGTGCCAGCAGCGTAGGTGTTCGATTCTACAATGAGCAGTTCTTC